This TCR beta chain was observed in a study of cytomegalovirus exposure and HLA in healthy donors. It was with 60 Vbeta and 13 Jbeta primers that the PCR ran. In the authors' methods: Later work found tens of millions of unique TCR beta chains, with some 11 million shared. Assay: immunoSEQ multiplex PCR; the TCRdb copy retains only in-frame clones and omits some. V and J calls and clone size are given by that table; D and trimming were obtained from the DNA. The table records 200,000 to 250,000 clones, about 70% of them present only once. In germline, CDR1 is LGHNA, CDR2 YNFKEQ. The V gene lost 0 bases and the J gene lost 1 base, with 9 bases spanning the gap. There are 15 residues in the CDR3.

This chain uses TRBV4-2 with TRBJ1-1; a weak D match, TRBD1 (6 bases). The source material was PBMCs. This clonotype originated in a man aged 35 to 55 in good health and CMV-seropositive. The CDR3 DNA follows: TGTGCCAGCAGCCAAGATCCACAGGGGAACACTGAAGCTTTCTTT. Translated, it gives CASSQDPQGNTEAFF.